Below, 9 T cell receptor beta chains from the same sample are listed, as sequenced in a study of CD8 T cells in Susac syndrome. RNA was extracted with the RNeasy kit, and a quantity of roughly 0.45 to 1 ug was reverse transcribed using random hexamers. TCRdb re-called the immunoSEQ multiplex PCR reads with MiXCR, one entry per CDR3 protein. The table records some 150,000 distinct CDR3 sequences, over 95% of them present only once. Sequenced sample: CD8+ T cells from PBMCs. Receptors were obtained from a human donor with multiple sclerosis.

This rearrangement joins TRBV7-6 to TRBJ2-1, with 7 bases that match TRBD1. CDR1 is SGHVS and CDR2 is FNYEAQ in the germline V gene. After removal of 2 bases from V and 7 bases from J, the junction contained 2 bases not matched to a gene. This CDR3 region has 13 residues. The CDR3 loop reads CASSLLQGNEQFF. CDR3 nucleotides: TGTGCCAGCAGCTTATTACAGGGGAATGAGCAGTTCTTC.

This clonotype has just one count. V is TRBV3-1 and J is TRBJ2-1, with D unclear. The CDR3 is 15 residues long. Germline V CDR1 and CDR2: LGHDT, YNNKEL (reference sequence). Trimming cost V 0 bases and J 3 bases, with 9 bases left between them. DNA of the CDR3: TGTGCCAGCAGCCAAGAGGCACGGTTCTACAATGAGCAGTTCTTC. It yields the protein CASSQEARFYNEQFF.

V gene TRBV27 combines with J gene TRBJ1-5; maybe TRBD1 (5 bases). V was cut by 6 bases and J by 4 bases, with 13 bases left in between. From germline, CDR1 is MNHEY and CDR2 SMNVEV (reference sequence). This CDR3 has 14 residues. CDR3: CASSLAGENQPQHF. The CDR3 DNA reads TGTGCCAGCAGCCTTGCGGGGGAAAATCAGCCCCAGCATTTT.

The V gene is TRBV11-2, the J gene TRBJ2-7, with a weak D call TRBD2 (5 bases). V was trimmed by 5 bases and J by 5 bases, leaving 10 bases between them. Germline values: CDR1 SGHAT, CDR2 FQNNGV. The CDR3 contains 12 residues. The CDR3 spells CASSQGLNEQYV. The CDR3 DNA reads as TGTGCCAGCAGCCAAGGACTTAACGAGCAGTACGTC.

This rearrangement joins TRBV4-1 to TRBJ2-7, with no clear D. Germline loops: CDR1 MGHRA, CDR2 YSYEKL. V was clipped by 1 base and J by 2 bases, with 9 bases between them. The CDR3 is made up of 14 amino acids. Written as DNA, the CDR3 is TGCGCCAGCAGCCAAGGTGATTTCGCCTACGAGCAGTACTTC. It specifies CASSQGDFAYEQYF.

The chain recombines TRBV3-1 with TRBJ2-1; TRBD1 or TRBD2 may be the D gene (6 bases each). This CDR3 contains 16 residues. CDR1 and CDR2 from the germline V gene are LGHDT and YNNKEL (reference sequence). The V gene lost 0 bases and the J gene lost 5 bases, with 14 bases spanning the gap. The CDR3 sequence is CASSQDPWGADNEQFF. The CDR3 DNA follows: TGTGCCAGCAGCCAAGACCCTTGGGGGGCCGACAATGAGCAGTTCTTC.

This clonotype is a singleton in its sample. V gene TRBV29-1 combines with J gene TRBJ2-7, with 7 nucleotides matching TRBD2. The germline gives CDR1 SQVTM, CDR2 ANQGSEA. After removal of 7 bases from V and 7 bases from J, the junction contained 4 bases not matched to a gene. The CDR3 covers 10 residues. The CDR3 reads CSGGEGEQYF. DNA of the CDR3: TGCAGCGGTGGGGAGGGTGAGCAGTACTTC.

The V and J genes are TRBV29-1 and TRBJ2-1, with D tentatively TRBD1 or TRBD2 (6 bases each). Germline V gene sequence: CDR1 SQVTM, CDR2 ANQGSEA. The CDR3 sequence is 11 residues long. The germline V and J ends were trimmed by 4 bases and 7 bases, with 8 bases remaining between them. The CDR3 nucleotides read TGCAGCGTTGGAGGGGGGAATGAGCAGTTCTTC. Its translation is CSVGGGNEQFF.

This CDR3 is CASSQGYLDRDNQYF. The CDR3 bases are TGTGCCAGCAGCCAAGGCTACCTGGACCGAGACAATCAGTACTTC. The genes are TRBV14 and TRBJ2-4; D call uncertain. Deletions cut 1 base from V and 12 bases from J, with 19 bases between. Germline V lookup: CDR1 SGHDN, CDR2 FVKESK. The CDR3 has 15 amino acids.